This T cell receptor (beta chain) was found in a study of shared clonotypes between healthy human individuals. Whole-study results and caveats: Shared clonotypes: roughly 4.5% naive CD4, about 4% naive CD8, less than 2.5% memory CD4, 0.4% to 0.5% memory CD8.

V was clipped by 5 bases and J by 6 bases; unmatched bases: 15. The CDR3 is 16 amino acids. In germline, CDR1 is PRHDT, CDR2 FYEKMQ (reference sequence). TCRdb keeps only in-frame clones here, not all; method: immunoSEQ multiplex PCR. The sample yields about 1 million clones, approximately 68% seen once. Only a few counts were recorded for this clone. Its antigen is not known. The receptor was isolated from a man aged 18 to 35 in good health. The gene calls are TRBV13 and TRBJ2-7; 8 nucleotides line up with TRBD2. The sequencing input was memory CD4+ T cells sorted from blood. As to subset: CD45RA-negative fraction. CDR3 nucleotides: TGTGCCAGCAGCCCTACCCCGGGACTAGGTCTTCCCGAGCAGTACTTC. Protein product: CASSPTPGLGLPEQYF. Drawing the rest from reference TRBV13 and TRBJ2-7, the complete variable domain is AAGVIQSPRHLIKEKRETATLKCYPIPRHDTVYWYQQGPGQDPQFLISFYEKMQSDKGSIPDRFSAQQFSDYHSELNMSSLELGDSALYFCASSPTPGLGLPEQYFGPGTRLTVT.